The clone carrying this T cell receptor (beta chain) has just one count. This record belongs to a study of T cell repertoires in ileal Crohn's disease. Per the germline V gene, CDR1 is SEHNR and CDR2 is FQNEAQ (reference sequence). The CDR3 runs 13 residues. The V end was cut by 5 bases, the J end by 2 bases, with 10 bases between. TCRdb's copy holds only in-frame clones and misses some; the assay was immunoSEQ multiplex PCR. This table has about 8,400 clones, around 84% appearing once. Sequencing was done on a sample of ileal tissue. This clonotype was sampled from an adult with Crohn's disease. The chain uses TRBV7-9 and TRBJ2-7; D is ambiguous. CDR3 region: CASSPPITYEQYF. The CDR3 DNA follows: TGTGCCAGCAGCCCGCCCATTACCTACGAGCAGTACTTC.